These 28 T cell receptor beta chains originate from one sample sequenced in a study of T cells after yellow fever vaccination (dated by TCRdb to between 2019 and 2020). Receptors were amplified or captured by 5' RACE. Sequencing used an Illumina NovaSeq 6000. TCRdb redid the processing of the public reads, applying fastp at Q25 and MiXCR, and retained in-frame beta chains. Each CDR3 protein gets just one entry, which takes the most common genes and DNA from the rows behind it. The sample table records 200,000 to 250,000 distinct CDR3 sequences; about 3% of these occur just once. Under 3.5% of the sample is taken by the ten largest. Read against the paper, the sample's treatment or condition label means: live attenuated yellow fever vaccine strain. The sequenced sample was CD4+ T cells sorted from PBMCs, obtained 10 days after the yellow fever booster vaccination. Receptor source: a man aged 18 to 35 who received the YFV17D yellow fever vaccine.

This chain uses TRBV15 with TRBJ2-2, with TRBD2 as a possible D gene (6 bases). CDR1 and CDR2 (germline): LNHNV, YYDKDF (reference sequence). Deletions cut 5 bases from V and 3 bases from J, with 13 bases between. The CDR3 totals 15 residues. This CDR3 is CATSRVGGDTGELFF. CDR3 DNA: TGTGCCACCAGCCGCGTGGGGGGAGACACCGGGGAGCTGTTTTTT.

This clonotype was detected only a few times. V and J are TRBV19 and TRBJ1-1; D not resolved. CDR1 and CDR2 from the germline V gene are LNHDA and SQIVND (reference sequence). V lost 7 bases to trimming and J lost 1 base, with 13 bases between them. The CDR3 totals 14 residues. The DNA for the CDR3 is TGTGCCAGTAAAATCGGAAGGACGAACACTGAAGCTTTCTTT. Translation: CASKIGRTNTEAFF.

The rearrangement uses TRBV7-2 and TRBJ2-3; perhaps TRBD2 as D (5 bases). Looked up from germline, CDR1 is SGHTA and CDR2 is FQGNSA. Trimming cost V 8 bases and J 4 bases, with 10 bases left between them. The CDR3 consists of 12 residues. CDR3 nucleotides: TGTGCCAGCGGCGGGTACGCAGATACGCAGTATTTT. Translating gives CASGGYADTQYF.

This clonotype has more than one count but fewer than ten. The CDR3 coding sequence is TGCGCCAGCAGCTTTGCCGGGACAGCGAACTCAGGAAACACCATATATTTT. This gives the protein CASSFAGTANSGNTIYF. The V call is TRBV5-1, the J call TRBJ1-3, with 7 bases lining up with TRBD1. Germline loops: CDR1 SGHRS, CDR2 YFSETQ. CDR3 length equals 17 residues. The trim removed 2 bases at V and 4 bases at J, leaving 12 bases unmatched.

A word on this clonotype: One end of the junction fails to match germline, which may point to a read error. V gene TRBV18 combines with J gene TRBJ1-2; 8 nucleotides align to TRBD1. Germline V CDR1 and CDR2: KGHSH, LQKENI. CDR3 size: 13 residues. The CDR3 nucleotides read TGTGCCTGCTCTCTGGACAGGGACTATGGCTACTCCTTC. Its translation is CACSLDRDYGYSF.

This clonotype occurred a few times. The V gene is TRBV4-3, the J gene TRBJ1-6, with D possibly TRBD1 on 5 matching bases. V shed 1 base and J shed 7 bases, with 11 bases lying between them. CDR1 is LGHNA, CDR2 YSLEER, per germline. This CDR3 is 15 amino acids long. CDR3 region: CASSQVEGYNSPLHF. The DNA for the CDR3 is TGCGCCAGCAGCCAAGTCGAGGGGTACAATTCACCCCTCCACTTT.

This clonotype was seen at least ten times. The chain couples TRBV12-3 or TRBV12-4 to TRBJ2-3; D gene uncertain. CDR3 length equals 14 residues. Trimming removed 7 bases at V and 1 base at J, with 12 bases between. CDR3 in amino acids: CASIPGQGTDTQYF. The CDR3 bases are TGTGCCAGCATCCCAGGTCAGGGCACAGATACGCAGTATTTT.

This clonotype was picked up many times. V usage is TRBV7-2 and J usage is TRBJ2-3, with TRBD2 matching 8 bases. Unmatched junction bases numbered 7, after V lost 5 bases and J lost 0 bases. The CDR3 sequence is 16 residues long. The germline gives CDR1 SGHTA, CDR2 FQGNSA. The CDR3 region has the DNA TGTGCCAGCAGCCCGGAACTAGCGGTTAGCACAGATACGCAGTATTTT. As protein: CASSPELAVSTDTQYF.

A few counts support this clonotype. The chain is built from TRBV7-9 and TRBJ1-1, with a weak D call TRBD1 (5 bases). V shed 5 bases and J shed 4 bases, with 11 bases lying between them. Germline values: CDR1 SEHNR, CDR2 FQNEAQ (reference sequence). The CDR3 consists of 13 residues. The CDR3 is CASSPGRVTEAFF. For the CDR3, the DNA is TGTGCCAGCAGCCCGGGACGTGTCACTGAAGCTTTCTTT. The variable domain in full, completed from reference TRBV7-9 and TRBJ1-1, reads DTGVSQNPRHKITKRGQNVTFRCDPISEHNRLYWYRQTLGQGPEFLTYFQNEAQLEKSRLLSDRFSAERPKGSFSTLEIQRTEQGDSAMYLCASSPGRVTEAFFGQGTRLTVV.

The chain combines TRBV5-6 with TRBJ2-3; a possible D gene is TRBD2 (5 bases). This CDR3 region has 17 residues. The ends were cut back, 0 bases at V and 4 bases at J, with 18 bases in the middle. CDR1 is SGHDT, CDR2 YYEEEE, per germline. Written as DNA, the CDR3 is TGTGCCAGCAGCTTGGACCCAGCGAGGGTTTTTGCAGATACGCAGTATTTT. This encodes CASSLDPARVFADTQYF.

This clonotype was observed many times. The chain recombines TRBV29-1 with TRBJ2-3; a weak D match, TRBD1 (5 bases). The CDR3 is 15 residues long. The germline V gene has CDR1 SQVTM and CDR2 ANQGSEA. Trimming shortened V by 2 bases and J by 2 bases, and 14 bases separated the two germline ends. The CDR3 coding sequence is TGCAGCGTTGAAAATGCAGGGCAGACCACAGATACGCAGTATTTT. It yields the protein CSVENAGQTTDTQYF.

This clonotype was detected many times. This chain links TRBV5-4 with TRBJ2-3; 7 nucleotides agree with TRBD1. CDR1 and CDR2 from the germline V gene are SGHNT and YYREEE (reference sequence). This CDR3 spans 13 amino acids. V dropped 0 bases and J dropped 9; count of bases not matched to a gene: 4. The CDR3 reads CASSLGLGGTQYF. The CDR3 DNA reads TGTGCCAGCAGCTTGGGATTAGGGGGCACGCAGTATTTT.

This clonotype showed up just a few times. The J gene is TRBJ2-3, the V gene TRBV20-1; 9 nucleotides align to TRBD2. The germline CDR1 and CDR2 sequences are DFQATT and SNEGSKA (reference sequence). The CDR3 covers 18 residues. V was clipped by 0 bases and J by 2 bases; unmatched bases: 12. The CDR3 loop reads CSARDPVGLAGITDTQYF. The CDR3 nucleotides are TGCAGTGCTAGAGACCCAGTCGGGCTAGCGGGGATCACAGATACGCAGTATTTT.

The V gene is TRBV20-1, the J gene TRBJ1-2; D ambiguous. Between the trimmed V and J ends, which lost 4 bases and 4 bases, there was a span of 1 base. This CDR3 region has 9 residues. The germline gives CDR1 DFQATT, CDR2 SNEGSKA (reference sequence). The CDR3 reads CSATYGYTF. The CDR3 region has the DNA TGCAGTGCTACCTATGGCTACACCTTC.

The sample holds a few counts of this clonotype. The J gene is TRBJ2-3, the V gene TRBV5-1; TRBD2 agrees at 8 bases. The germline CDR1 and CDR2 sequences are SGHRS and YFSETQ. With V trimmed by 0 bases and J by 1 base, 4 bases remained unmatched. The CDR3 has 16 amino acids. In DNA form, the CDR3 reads TGCGCCAGCAGCTTGGCCCGCGGGGGGCGCACAGATACGCAGTATTTT. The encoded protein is CASSLARGGRTDTQYF.

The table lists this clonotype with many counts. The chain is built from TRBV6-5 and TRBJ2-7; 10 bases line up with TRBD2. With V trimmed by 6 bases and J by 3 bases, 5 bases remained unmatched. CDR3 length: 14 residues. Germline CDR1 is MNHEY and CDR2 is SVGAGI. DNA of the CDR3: TGTGCCAGCAGGTTTAGCGGGGGGCGCTACGAGCAGTACTTC. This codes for CASRFSGGRYEQYF.

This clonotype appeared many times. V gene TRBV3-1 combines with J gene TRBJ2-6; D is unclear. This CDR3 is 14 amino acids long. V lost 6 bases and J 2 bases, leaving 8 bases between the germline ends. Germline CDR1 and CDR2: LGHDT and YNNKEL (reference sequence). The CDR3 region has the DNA TGTGCCAGCAGGGGTGCACCTGGGGCCAACGTCCTGACTTTC. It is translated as CASRGAPGANVLTF.

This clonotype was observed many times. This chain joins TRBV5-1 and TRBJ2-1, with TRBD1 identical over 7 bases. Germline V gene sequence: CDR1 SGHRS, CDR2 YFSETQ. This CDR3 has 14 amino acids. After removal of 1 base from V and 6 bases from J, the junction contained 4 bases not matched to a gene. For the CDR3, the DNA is TGCGCCAGCAGCTTGCGACAGGGATCCAATGAGCAGTTCTTC. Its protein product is CASSLRQGSNEQFF.

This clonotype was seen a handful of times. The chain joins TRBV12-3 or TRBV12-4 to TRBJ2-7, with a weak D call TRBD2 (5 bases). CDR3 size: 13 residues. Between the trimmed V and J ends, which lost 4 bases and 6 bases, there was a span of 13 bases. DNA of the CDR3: TGTGCCAGCAGTTGGTCCCCTGGACTCGAGCAGTACTTC. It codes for CASSWSPGLEQYF.

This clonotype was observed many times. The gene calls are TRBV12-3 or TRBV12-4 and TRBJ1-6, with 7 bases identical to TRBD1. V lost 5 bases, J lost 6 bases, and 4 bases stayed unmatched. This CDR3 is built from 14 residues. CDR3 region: CASSRDSFNSPLHF. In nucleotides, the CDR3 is TGTGCCAGCAGTCGGGACAGCTTTAATTCACCCCTCCACTTT.

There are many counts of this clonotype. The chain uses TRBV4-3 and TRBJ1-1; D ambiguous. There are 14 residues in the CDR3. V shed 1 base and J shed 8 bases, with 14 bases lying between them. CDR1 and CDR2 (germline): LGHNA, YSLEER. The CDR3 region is CASSQVADTNEAFF. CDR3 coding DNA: TGCGCCAGCAGCCAAGTAGCAGACACCAACGAAGCTTTCTTT.

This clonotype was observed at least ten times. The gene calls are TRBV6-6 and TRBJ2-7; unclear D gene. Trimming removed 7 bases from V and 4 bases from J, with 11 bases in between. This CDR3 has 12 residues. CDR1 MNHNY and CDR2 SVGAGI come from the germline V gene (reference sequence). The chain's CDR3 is CASKGSLYEQYV. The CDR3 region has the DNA TGTGCCAGCAAGGGCAGCTTGTACGAGCAGTACGTC.

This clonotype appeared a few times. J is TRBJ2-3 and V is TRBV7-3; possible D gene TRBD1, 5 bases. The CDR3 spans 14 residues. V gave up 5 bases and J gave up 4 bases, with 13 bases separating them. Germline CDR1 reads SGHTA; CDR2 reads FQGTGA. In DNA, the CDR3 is TGTGCCAGCAGCGCTTCGCTAGGGGCAGATACGCAGTATTTT. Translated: CASSASLGADTQYF.

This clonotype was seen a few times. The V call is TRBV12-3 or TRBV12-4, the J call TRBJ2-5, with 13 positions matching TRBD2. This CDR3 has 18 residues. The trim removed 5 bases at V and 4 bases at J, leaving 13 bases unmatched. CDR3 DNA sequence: TGTGCCAGCAGTCCTCGACGACTAGCGGGGGGCCCGGGAGAGACCCAGTACTTC. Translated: CASSPRRLAGGPGETQYF.

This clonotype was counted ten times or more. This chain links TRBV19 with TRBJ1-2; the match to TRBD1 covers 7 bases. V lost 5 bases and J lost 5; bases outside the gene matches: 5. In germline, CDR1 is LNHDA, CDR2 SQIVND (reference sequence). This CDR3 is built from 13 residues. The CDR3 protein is CASSYRGRYGYTF. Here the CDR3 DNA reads TGTGCCAGTAGTTACAGGGGAAGATATGGCTACACCTTC. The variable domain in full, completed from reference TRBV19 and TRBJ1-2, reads DGGITQSPKYLFRKEGQNVTLSCEQNLNHDAMYWYRQDPGQGLRLIYYSQIVNDFQKGDIAEGYSVSREKKESFPLTVTSAQKNPTAFYLCASSYRGRYGYTFGSGTRLTVV.

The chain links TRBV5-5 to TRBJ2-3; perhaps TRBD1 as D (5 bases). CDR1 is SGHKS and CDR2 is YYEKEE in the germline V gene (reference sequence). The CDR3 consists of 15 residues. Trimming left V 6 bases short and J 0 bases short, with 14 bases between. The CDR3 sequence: CASTPGQTSTDTQYF. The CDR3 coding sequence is TGTGCCAGCACCCCAGGACAAACTAGCACAGATACGCAGTATTTT.

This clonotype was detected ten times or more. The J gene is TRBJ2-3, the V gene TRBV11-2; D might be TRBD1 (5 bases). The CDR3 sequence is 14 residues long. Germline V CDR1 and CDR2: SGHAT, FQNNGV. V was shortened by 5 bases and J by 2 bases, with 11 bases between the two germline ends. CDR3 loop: CASSPDRYTDTQYF. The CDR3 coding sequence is TGTGCCAGCAGCCCCGACAGATACACAGATACGCAGTATTTT.

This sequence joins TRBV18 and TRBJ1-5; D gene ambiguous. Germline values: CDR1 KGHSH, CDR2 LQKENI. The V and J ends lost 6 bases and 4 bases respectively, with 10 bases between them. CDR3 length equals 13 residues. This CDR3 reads CASSPEGNQPQHF. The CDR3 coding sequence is TGTGCCAGCTCTCCGGAGGGTAATCAGCCCCAGCATTTT. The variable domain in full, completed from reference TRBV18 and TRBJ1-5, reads NAGVMQNPRHLVRRRGQEARLRCSPMKGHSHVYWYRQLPEEGLKFMVYLQKENIIDESGMPKERFSAEFPKEGPSILRIQQVVRGDSAAYFCASSPEGNQPQHFGDGTRLSIL.